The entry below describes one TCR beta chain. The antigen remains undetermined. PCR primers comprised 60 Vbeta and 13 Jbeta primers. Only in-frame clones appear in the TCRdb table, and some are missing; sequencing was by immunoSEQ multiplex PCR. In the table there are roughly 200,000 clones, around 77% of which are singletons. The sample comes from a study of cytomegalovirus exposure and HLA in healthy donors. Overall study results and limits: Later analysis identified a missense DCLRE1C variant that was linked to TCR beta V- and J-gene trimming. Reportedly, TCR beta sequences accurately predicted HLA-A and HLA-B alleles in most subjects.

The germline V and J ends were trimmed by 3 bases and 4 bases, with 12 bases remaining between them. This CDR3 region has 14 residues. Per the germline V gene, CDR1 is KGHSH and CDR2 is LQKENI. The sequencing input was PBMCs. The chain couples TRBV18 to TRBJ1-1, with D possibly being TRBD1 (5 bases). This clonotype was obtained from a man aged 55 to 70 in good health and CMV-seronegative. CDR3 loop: CASSPTVAVTEAFF. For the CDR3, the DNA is TGTGCCAGCTCACCGACAGTAGCCGTCACTGAAGCTTTCTTT.